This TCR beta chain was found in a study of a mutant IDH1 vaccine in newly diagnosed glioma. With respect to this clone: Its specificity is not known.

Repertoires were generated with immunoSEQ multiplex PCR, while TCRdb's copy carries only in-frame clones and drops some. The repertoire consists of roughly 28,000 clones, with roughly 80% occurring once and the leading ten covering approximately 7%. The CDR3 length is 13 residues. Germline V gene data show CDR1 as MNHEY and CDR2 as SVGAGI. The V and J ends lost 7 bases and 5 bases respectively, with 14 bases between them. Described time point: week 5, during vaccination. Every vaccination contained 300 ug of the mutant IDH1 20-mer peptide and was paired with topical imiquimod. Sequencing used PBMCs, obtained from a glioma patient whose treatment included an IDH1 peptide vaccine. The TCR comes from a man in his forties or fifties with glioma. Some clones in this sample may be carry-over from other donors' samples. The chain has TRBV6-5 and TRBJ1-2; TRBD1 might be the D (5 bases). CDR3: CASTHGTAYGYTF. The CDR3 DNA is TGTGCCAGCACCCACGGGACGGCTTATGGCTACACCTTC.